These T cell receptor beta chains were read from a single sample in a study of OX40 agonist ivuxolimab in advanced cancers. Generated by immunoSEQ multiplex PCR, the TCRdb table keeps only in-frame clones and is missing some. This sample yields approximately 91,000 clones, of which approximately 86% are seen a single time; 2% belongs to the top ten. This material consisted of CD4+ or CD8+ T cells sorted from blood, taken in a trial of the OX40 agonist ivuxolimab. These receptors were obtained from an adult with an advanced solid tumor such as melanoma, head and neck, liver or kidney cancer. CDR3s include the opening cysteine and the closing phenylalanine or tryptophan. The order of the fields is J gene, clone size, V gene, D gene, CDR3 DNA, CDR3 protein. The D gene is left open where the match is weak. A clone size is listed for some rows: how often the clone was seen (once, few, many), or a class if it is expanded.

J gene: TRBJ1-2
clone size: NA
V gene: TRBV10-1
D gene: TRBD1
CDR3 DNA: TGCGCCAGCAACCCTGACAGGGGGGCTAACTATGGCTACACCTTC
CDR3 protein: CASNPDRGANYGYTF

J gene: TRBJ1-2
clone size: NA
V gene: TRBV21-1
D gene: NA
CDR3 DNA: TGTGCCATTAATCCGGGGGGAGCGGTAGGCTACACCTTC
CDR3 protein: CAINPGGAVGYTF

J gene: TRBJ2-7
clone size: NA
V gene: TRBV10-3
D gene: TRBD1
CDR3 DNA: TGTGCCATCAGTGAGTCGGGACAGGGCTACTCCTACGAGCAGTACTTC
CDR3 protein: CAISESGQGYSYEQYF

J gene: TRBJ2-5
clone size: NA
V gene: TRBV7-2
D gene: TRBD1
CDR3 DNA: TGTGCCAGCAGCCCCGAGACAGGGCAAGTGACCCAGTACTTC
CDR3 protein: CASSPETGQVTQYF

J gene: TRBJ1-1
clone size: NA
V gene: TRBV18
D gene: NA
CDR3 DNA: TGTGCCAGCTCACCAAGACAGGATTACACTGAAGCTTTCTTT
CDR3 protein: CASSPRQDYTEAFF

J gene: TRBJ1-1
clone size: NA
V gene: TRBV5-1
D gene: TRBD1
CDR3 DNA: TGCGCCAGCAGCTTGGCCGCCCAGGGGGGCACTGAAGCTTTCTTT
CDR3 protein: CASSLAAQGGTEAFF

J gene: TRBJ2-1
clone size: NA
V gene: TRBV4-3
D gene: NA
CDR3 DNA: TGCGCCAGCAGCCAAGGGGGGATGGGCAGCCCCGGGGAGCAGTTCTTC
CDR3 protein: CASSQGGMGSPGEQFF

J gene: TRBJ2-1
clone size: NA
V gene: TRBV7-2
D gene: NA
CDR3 DNA: TGTGCCAGCAGCCTCCCGATCGTCCATGAGCAGTTCTTC
CDR3 protein: CASSLPIVHEQFF

J gene: TRBJ1-1
clone size: NA
V gene: TRBV7-2
D gene: NA
CDR3 DNA: TGTGCCAGCAGCGAACAGGGAATGAACACTGAAGCTTTCTTT
CDR3 protein: CASSEQGMNTEAFF

J gene: TRBJ2-5
clone size: NA
V gene: TRBV7-2
D gene: NA
CDR3 DNA: TGTGCCAGCAGCTTAGGGGCCGGGGCCGTGGTGGAGACCCAGTACTTC
CDR3 protein: CASSLGAGAVVETQYF

J gene: TRBJ2-7
clone size: few
V gene: TRBV7-9
D gene: NA
CDR3 DNA: TGTGCCAGCAGCTCCCCTGCCTACGAGCAGTACTTC
CDR3 protein: CASSSPAYEQYF

J gene: TRBJ1-1
clone size: NA
V gene: TRBV7-9
D gene: TRBD1
CDR3 DNA: TGTGCCAGCAGCGATACAGGGGGCGGCTTTGACACTGAAGCTTTCTTT
CDR3 protein: CASSDTGGGFDTEAFF

J gene: TRBJ1-5
clone size: NA
V gene: TRBV7-9
D gene: NA
CDR3 DNA: TGTGCCAGCAGCTTCCGGGGGTCCAATCAGCCCCAGCATTTT
CDR3 protein: CASSFRGSNQPQHF

J gene: TRBJ2-1
clone size: NA
V gene: TRBV9
D gene: TRBD1
CDR3 DNA: TGTGCCAGCTCCCCGGGACAGGTGGTCCAGCAGTTCTTC
CDR3 protein: CASSPGQVVQQFF

J gene: TRBJ1-4
clone size: NA
V gene: TRBV18
D gene: NA
CDR3 DNA: TGTGCCAGCTCCTCCCGGGACGGAAGTGAAAAACTGTTTTTT
CDR3 protein: CASSSRDGSEKLFF

J gene: TRBJ1-2
clone size: NA
V gene: TRBV4-3
D gene: NA
CDR3 DNA: TGCGCCAGCAGCCCCAACCAGAACTATGGCTACACCTTC
CDR3 protein: CASSPNQNYGYTF

J gene: TRBJ1-4
clone size: NA
V gene: TRBV6-1
D gene: NA
CDR3 DNA: TGTGCCAGCAGTGAGGTCCCGGGGGCAGCTGAAAAACTGTTTTTT
CDR3 protein: CASSEVPGAAEKLFF

J gene: TRBJ1-5
clone size: NA
V gene: TRBV29-1
D gene: NA
CDR3 DNA: TGCAGCGTTGTAGCGGAAAGCAATCAGCCCCAGCATTTT
CDR3 protein: CSVVAESNQPQHF

J gene: TRBJ2-4
clone size: NA
V gene: TRBV29-1
D gene: TRBD1
CDR3 DNA: TGCAGCGTTGCAAAGGGACAGGGGTACATTCAGTACTTC
CDR3 protein: CSVAKGQGYIQYF

J gene: TRBJ2-4
clone size: NA
V gene: TRBV5-4
D gene: NA
CDR3 DNA: TGTGCCAGCAGCTTATACGACAAAAACATTCAGTACTTC
CDR3 protein: CASSLYDKNIQYF

J gene: TRBJ2-7
clone size: NA
V gene: TRBV7-6
D gene: NA
CDR3 DNA: TGTGCGCCTGTGGGGGTATACGAGCAGTACTTC
CDR3 protein: CAPVGVYEQYF

J gene: TRBJ1-1
clone size: NA
V gene: TRBV2
D gene: TRBD1
CDR3 DNA: TGTGCCAGCAGTGCAGACAGGGGGCGCGGCACTGAAGCTTTCTTT
CDR3 protein: CASSADRGRGTEAFF

J gene: TRBJ1-1
clone size: NA
V gene: TRBV10-3
D gene: NA
CDR3 DNA: TGTGCCATCAGCCAGTACACTGAAGCTTTCTTT
CDR3 protein: CAISQYTEAFF

J gene: TRBJ1-1
clone size: few
V gene: TRBV9
D gene: NA
CDR3 DNA: TGTGCCAGCAGCGTAGCCGCAGCTATGAACACTGAAGCTTTCTTT
CDR3 protein: CASSVAAAMNTEAFF

J gene: TRBJ2-5
clone size: NA
V gene: TRBV7-9
D gene: NA
CDR3 DNA: TGTGCCAGCAGCTTAGCGGGCGGCGGGGCGAGAGAGACCCAGTACTTC
CDR3 protein: CASSLAGGGARETQYF

J gene: TRBJ2-2
clone size: NA
V gene: TRBV19
D gene: NA
CDR3 DNA: TGTGCCACCTCTAGCCTGGGGGGCGCGAACACCGGGGAGCTGTTTTTT
CDR3 protein: CATSSLGGANTGELFF

J gene: TRBJ1-4
clone size: NA
V gene: TRBV7-2
D gene: NA
CDR3 DNA: TGTGCCAGCAGCTTATGGGGAGACCCTAATGAAAAACTGTTTTTT
CDR3 protein: CASSLWGDPNEKLFF

J gene: TRBJ2-5
clone size: NA
V gene: TRBV9
D gene: NA
CDR3 DNA: TGTGCCAGCAGCGTAGGGGCCGCTCAAGAGACCCAGTACTTC
CDR3 protein: CASSVGAAQETQYF

J gene: TRBJ1-3
clone size: NA
V gene: TRBV27
D gene: NA
CDR3 DNA: TGTGCCAGCAGTTCCGACATCGCCGGAAACACCATATATTTT
CDR3 protein: CASSSDIAGNTIYF

J gene: TRBJ1-1
clone size: NA
V gene: TRBV6-5
D gene: NA
CDR3 DNA: TGTGCCAGCAGTTACTCGGGTGGCAGGGTGAACACTGAAGCTTTCTTT
CDR3 protein: CASSYSGGRVNTEAFF

J gene: TRBJ2-7
clone size: NA
V gene: TRBV2
D gene: TRBD1
CDR3 DNA: TGTGCCAGCAGCCAAAGGCGGGACAGGGCCCACGAGCAGTACTTC
CDR3 protein: CASSQRRDRAHEQYF

J gene: TRBJ2-2
clone size: NA
V gene: TRBV6-6
D gene: NA
CDR3 DNA: TGTGCCAGCAGTTACGAGTTGGGGACCGGGGAGCTGTTTTTT
CDR3 protein: CASSYELGTGELFF

J gene: TRBJ1-5
clone size: NA
V gene: TRBV9
D gene: NA
CDR3 DNA: TGTGCCAGCAGCTCAACGGCCAGTAGCAATCAGCCCCAGCATTTT
CDR3 protein: CASSSTASSNQPQHF

J gene: TRBJ1-2
clone size: once
V gene: TRBV7-9
D gene: NA
CDR3 DNA: TGTGCCAGCAGCTTCACCGGACTAGCTAACTATGGCTACACCTTC
CDR3 protein: CASSFTGLANYGYTF

J gene: TRBJ1-1
clone size: NA
V gene: TRBV11-3
D gene: TRBD1
CDR3 DNA: TGTGCCAGCAGCTTTCTTATCCGACAGGGTGGGTTGGACACTGAAGCTTTCTTT
CDR3 protein: CASSFLIRQGGLDTEAFF

J gene: TRBJ2-1
clone size: NA
V gene: TRBV7-9
D gene: NA
CDR3 DNA: TGTGCCAGCAGCCAGATCCAGGGCAGCTCCTACAATGAGCAGTTCTTC
CDR3 protein: CASSQIQGSSYNEQFF

J gene: TRBJ2-1
clone size: NA
V gene: TRBV11-1
D gene: TRBD2
CDR3 DNA: TGTGCCAGCAGCTTAGTGGACTCCCTAGCGGGGAGGGAGTTCTTC
CDR3 protein: CASSLVDSLAGREFF

J gene: TRBJ1-1
clone size: NA
V gene: TRBV11-1
D gene: NA
CDR3 DNA: TGTGCCAGCAGCTTTGGGGGCGCGTCAAACACTGAAGCTTTCTTT
CDR3 protein: CASSFGGASNTEAFF

J gene: TRBJ2-2
clone size: few
V gene: TRBV18
D gene: NA
CDR3 DNA: TGTGCCAGCTCACCACCGGTGTCGGGTAGGACCGGGGAGCTGTTTTTT
CDR3 protein: CASSPPVSGRTGELFF

J gene: TRBJ1-1
clone size: NA
V gene: TRBV6-6
D gene: NA
CDR3 DNA: TGTGCCAGCAGTCATACTACTGAAGCTTTCTTT
CDR3 protein: CASSHTTEAFF

J gene: TRBJ1-1
clone size: NA
V gene: TRBV5-1
D gene: NA
CDR3 DNA: TGCGCCAGCACTCCGCTCCCCCGCGTCAGAACCACTGAAGCTTTCTTT
CDR3 protein: CASTPLPRVRTTEAFF

J gene: TRBJ2-3
clone size: NA
V gene: TRBV7-6
D gene: NA
CDR3 DNA: TGTGCCAGCATCAAAAAGGGGGGGCCGTCGGATACGCAGTATTTT
CDR3 protein: CASIKKGGPSDTQYF

J gene: TRBJ2-7
clone size: NA
V gene: TRBV9
D gene: NA
CDR3 DNA: TGTGCCAGCAGCGTAGGGCCCGAGCCGTCAGAGCAGTACTTC
CDR3 protein: CASSVGPEPSEQYF

J gene: TRBJ2-7
clone size: NA
V gene: TRBV4-2
D gene: TRBD2
CDR3 DNA: TGTGCCAGCAGCCAAGACGACGGGGGGGTCTCCTACGAGCAGTACTTC
CDR3 protein: CASSQDDGGVSYEQYF

J gene: TRBJ1-4
clone size: NA
V gene: TRBV7-9
D gene: NA
CDR3 DNA: TGTGCCAGCAGCGCGGGTGGGGAACTGTTTTTT
CDR3 protein: CASSAGGELFF

J gene: TRBJ1-2
clone size: once
V gene: TRBV4-2
D gene: NA
CDR3 DNA: TGTGCCAGCAGCCAACCTTACTGGGACGGGGAATATGGCTACACCTTC
CDR3 protein: CASSQPYWDGEYGYTF

J gene: TRBJ2-3
clone size: NA
V gene: TRBV7-2
D gene: TRBD1
CDR3 DNA: TGTGCCAGCAGCTTTGGGACAGGGCCCACAGATACGCAGTATTTT
CDR3 protein: CASSFGTGPTDTQYF

J gene: TRBJ2-1
clone size: NA
V gene: TRBV27
D gene: NA
CDR3 DNA: TGTGCCAGCAGTCCGACGGGGTACAATGAGCAGTTCTTC
CDR3 protein: CASSPTGYNEQFF